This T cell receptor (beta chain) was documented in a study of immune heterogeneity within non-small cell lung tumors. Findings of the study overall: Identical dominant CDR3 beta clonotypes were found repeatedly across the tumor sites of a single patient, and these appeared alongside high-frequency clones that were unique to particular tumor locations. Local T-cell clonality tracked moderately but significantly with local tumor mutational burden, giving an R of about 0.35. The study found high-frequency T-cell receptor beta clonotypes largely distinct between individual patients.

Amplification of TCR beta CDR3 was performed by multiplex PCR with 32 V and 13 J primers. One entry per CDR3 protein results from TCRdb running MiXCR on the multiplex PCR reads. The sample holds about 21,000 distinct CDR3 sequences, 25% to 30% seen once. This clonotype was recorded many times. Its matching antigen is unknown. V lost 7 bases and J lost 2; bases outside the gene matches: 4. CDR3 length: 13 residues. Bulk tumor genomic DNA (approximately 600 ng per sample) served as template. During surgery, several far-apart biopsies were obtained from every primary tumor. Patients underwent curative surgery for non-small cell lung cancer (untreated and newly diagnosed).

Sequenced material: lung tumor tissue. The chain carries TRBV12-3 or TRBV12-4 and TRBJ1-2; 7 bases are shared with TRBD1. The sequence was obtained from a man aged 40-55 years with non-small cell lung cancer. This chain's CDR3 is CASNRQGNYGYTF. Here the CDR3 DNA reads TGTGCCAGCAATCGACAGGGAAACTATGGCTACACCTTC.